The 3 T cell receptor beta chains in this list originate from one sample, sequenced in a study of OX40 agonist ivuxolimab in advanced cancers. Method: immunoSEQ multiplex PCR; TCRdb's copy keeps in-frame clones and lacks some. The repertoire holds approximately 160,000 clones, approximately 94% seen once, with about 0.31% in the top ten. Source: CD4+ or CD8+ T cells sorted from blood, taken in a trial of the OX40 agonist ivuxolimab. The receptors originated from an adult with an advanced solid tumor such as melanoma, head and neck, liver or kidney cancer.

Remarks on this clone: One junction end does not reproduce the germline sequence, and a read error may be involved. The chain recombines TRBV11-2 with TRBJ1-1; TRBD1 matches at 8 bases. Germline CDR1 is SGHAT and CDR2 is FQNNGV. CDR3 length equals 13 residues. The CDR3 sequence is CASSIDRGTEAFF. The CDR3 DNA reads as TGTGCCAGCAGCATAGACAGGGGCACTGAAGCTTTCTTT.

The V and J genes are TRBV7-9 and TRBJ2-7, with 11 bases matching TRBD2. The V and J ends lost 6 bases and 3 bases, in that order; junction bases with no gene match: 4. Germline CDR1 SEHNR, CDR2 FQNEAQ (reference sequence). This CDR3 has 14 residues. In nucleotides, the CDR3 is TGTGCCAGCAGGAGACTAGCGGGACTCTACGAGCAGTACTTC. This translates into CASRRLAGLYEQYF.

The V gene is TRBV27, the J gene TRBJ2-3, with D uncertain. The CDR3 loop spans 14 amino acids. Trimming stripped 3 bases from V and 0 bases from J, with 7 bases between. The germline V gene encodes CDR1 MNHEY and CDR2 SMNVEV (reference sequence). The CDR3: CASSFTPSTDTQYF. The CDR3 DNA reads TGTGCCAGCAGTTTCACTCCTAGCACAGATACGCAGTATTTT.